This T cell receptor (beta chain) emerged from a study of blood T cell repertoires in COVID-19. The overall study: Acute and convalescent COVID-19 samples came from the United States, Italy and Spain.

In germline, CDR1 is KGHDR, CDR2 SFDVKD. Between the trimmed V and J ends, which lost 9 bases and 1 base, there was a span of 18 bases. CDR3 length equals 16 residues. Clones were sequenced by immunoSEQ multiplex PCR, and TCRdb holds only the in-frame ones, with some missing. Counted here are 250,000 to 300,000 clones, 91% occurring once; the ten biggest clones make up approximately 1.3%. This sequence originates from a human donor in a cohort exposed to, infected with or recovered from COVID-19 (not recorded which). The donor label of this sample is uncertain. The rearrangement joins TRBV24-1 to TRBJ1-5, with D tentatively TRBD1 (6 bases). Source material: PBMCs or T cells enriched from blood (not recorded which). CDR3 protein: CATPNRVAPSNQPQHF. The CDR3 DNA reads TGTGCCACCCCCAACAGGGTAGCACCGAGCAATCAGCCCCAGCATTTT.